The rows below give T cell receptor beta chains drawn from one sample of a study of blood T cell repertoires in COVID-19. The data were produced by immunoSEQ multiplex PCR, yet TCRdb's version contains in-frame clones alone and is incomplete. The data contain around 97,000 clones, 88% of them singletons. The sequenced material came from peripheral blood. These receptors all stem from a human donor in a cohort sampled during active COVID-19. Each CDR3 is given with its conserved first and last residue. The order of the fields is J gene, D gene, V gene, clone size, CDR3 protein, CDR3 DNA. The D gene is left open where the match is weak. Clone size, where shown, is once, few, many, or a class for clones that have expanded.

J gene: TRBJ2-3; D gene: .; V gene: TRBV10-3; clone size: .; CDR3 protein: CAIRDSYTDTQYF; CDR3 DNA: TGTGCCATCAGAGACAGCTACACAGATACGCAGTATTTT
J gene: TRBJ1-6; D gene: .; V gene: TRBV24-1; clone size: few; CDR3 protein: CATSDLLIRPVGGNSPLHF; CDR3 DNA: TGTGCCACCAGTGATTTGCTCATTCGGCCCGTCGGGGGGAATTCACCCCTCCACTTT
J gene: TRBJ1-1; D gene: TRBD1; V gene: TRBV20-1; clone size: .; CDR3 protein: CSAKKDRAFF; CDR3 DNA: TGCAGTGCTAAGAAGGACAGGGCTTTCTTT
J gene: TRBJ1-4; D gene: TRBD1; V gene: TRBV5-4; clone size: .; CDR3 protein: CASSSRQGAAEKLFF; CDR3 DNA: TGTGCCAGCAGCTCCCGACAGGGGGCAGCAGAAAAACTGTTTTTT
J gene: TRBJ1-5; D gene: .; V gene: TRBV7-2; clone size: .; CDR3 protein: CASSPGRGGRPQHF; CDR3 DNA: TGTGCCAGCAGCCCCGGGCGGGGGGGTAGGCCCCAGCATTTT
J gene: TRBJ1-2; D gene: .; V gene: TRBV29-1; clone size: .; CDR3 protein: CSVELQGYDGYTF; CDR3 DNA: TGCAGCGTTGAACTCCAGGGCTACGATGGCTACACCTTC
J gene: TRBJ2-1; D gene: TRBD2; V gene: TRBV24-1; clone size: .; CDR3 protein: CATSDLASGRADEQFF; CDR3 DNA: TGTGCCACCAGTGATTTGGCTAGCGGGAGGGCGGATGAGCAGTTCTTC
J gene: TRBJ1-4; D gene: .; V gene: TRBV7-8; clone size: .; CDR3 protein: CASSLDRVTEKLFF; CDR3 DNA: TGTGCCAGCAGCTTAGACAGGGTGACGGAAAAACTGTTTTTT
J gene: TRBJ2-5; D gene: .; V gene: TRBV6-5; clone size: .; CDR3 protein: CASSYEETQYF; CDR3 DNA: TGTGCCAGCAGTTACGAGGAGACCCAGTACTTC
J gene: TRBJ1-5; D gene: .; V gene: TRBV9; clone size: .; CDR3 protein: CASSRSGVGTLGPQHF; CDR3 DNA: TGTGCCAGCAGCCGTAGCGGTGTAGGTACCTTGGGGCCCCAGCATTTT
J gene: TRBJ1-4; D gene: TRBD1; V gene: TRBV19; clone size: .; CDR3 protein: CASSRQGAETNEKLFF; CDR3 DNA: TGTGCCAGTAGTCGACAGGGGGCTGAAACTAATGAAAAACTGTTTTTT
J gene: TRBJ2-2; D gene: .; V gene: TRBV4-1; clone size: .; CDR3 protein: CASSPYGGNTGELFF; CDR3 DNA: TGCGCCAGCAGCCCCTATGGCGGGAACACCGGGGAGCTGTTTTTT
J gene: TRBJ2-7; D gene: TRBD1; V gene: TRBV7-2; clone size: .; CDR3 protein: CASSLVGTGISYEQYF; CDR3 DNA: TGTGCCAGCAGCTTAGTCGGGACAGGGATATCCTACGAGCAGTACTTC
J gene: TRBJ2-3; D gene: TRBD2; V gene: TRBV6-4; clone size: .; CDR3 protein: CASRLPSQGEGSGTDTQYF; CDR3 DNA: TGTGCCAGCAGGCTCCCGTCTCAAGGGGAGGGGTCGGGCACAGATACGCAGTATTTT
J gene: TRBJ1-5; D gene: .; V gene: TRBV10-3; clone size: .; CDR3 protein: CAISEYRGQNQPQHF; CDR3 DNA: TGTGCCATCAGTGAGTATAGGGGCCAAAATCAGCCCCAGCATTTT
J gene: TRBJ2-5; D gene: .; V gene: TRBV7-9; clone size: .; CDR3 protein: CASSVHNRVSETQYF; CDR3 DNA: TGTGCCAGCAGCGTACACAACAGGGTTTCGGAGACCCAGTACTTC
J gene: TRBJ2-2; D gene: TRBD2; V gene: TRBV9; clone size: .; CDR3 protein: CASTRTSGGTGELFF; CDR3 DNA: TGTGCCAGCACCCGGACTAGCGGGGGCACCGGGGAGCTGTTTTTT
J gene: TRBJ2-5; D gene: .; V gene: TRBV30; clone size: .; CDR3 protein: CAWSPRQETQYF; CDR3 DNA: TGTGCCTGGAGTCCCCGCCAAGAGACCCAGTACTTC
J gene: TRBJ2-3; D gene: TRBD2; V gene: TRBV10-1; clone size: .; CDR3 protein: CASSDPLAGGNTDTQYF; CDR3 DNA: TGCGCCAGCAGTGATCCTCTAGCGGGAGGGAACACAGATACGCAGTATTTT
J gene: TRBJ2-5; D gene: TRBD1; V gene: TRBV7-3; clone size: .; CDR3 protein: CASSLLGTDQETQYF; CDR3 DNA: TGTGCCAGCAGCTTACTCGGGACAGACCAAGAGACCCAGTACTTC
J gene: TRBJ1-2; D gene: TRBD1; V gene: TRBV27; clone size: .; CDR3 protein: CASSLTKTGYGYTF; CDR3 DNA: TGTGCCAGCAGTTTAACGAAGACAGGGTATGGCTACACCTTC
J gene: TRBJ2-4; D gene: TRBD2; V gene: TRBV19; clone size: once; CDR3 protein: CASRPLAGGPRGAKNIQYF; CDR3 DNA: TGTGCCAGTAGACCTCTAGCGGGGGGGCCCAGGGGAGCCAAAAACATTCAGTACTTC
J gene: TRBJ2-7; D gene: TRBD1; V gene: TRBV20-1; clone size: .; CDR3 protein: CSASRQGLSYEQYF; CDR3 DNA: TGCAGTGCTAGTCGACAGGGCCTCTCCTACGAGCAGTACTTC
J gene: TRBJ2-1; D gene: TRBD2; V gene: TRBV19; clone size: .; CDR3 protein: CASSIKYQREAYNEQFF; CDR3 DNA: TGTGCCAGTAGTATAAAATACCAGCGGGAGGCTTACAATGAGCAGTTCTTC
J gene: TRBJ2-5; D gene: TRBD1; V gene: TRBV3-1/TRBV3-2; clone size: .; CDR3 protein: CASSHATGVETQYF; CDR3 DNA: TGTGCCAGCAGCCACGCTACAGGGGTGGAGACCCAGTACTTC
J gene: TRBJ1-2; D gene: TRBD1; V gene: TRBV19; clone size: few; CDR3 protein: CASTRLQGADGYTF; CDR3 DNA: TGTGCCAGTACCCGTTTACAGGGGGCGGATGGCTACACCTTC
J gene: TRBJ2-5; D gene: .; V gene: TRBV29-1; clone size: .; CDR3 protein: CSVIGNGLQETQYF; CDR3 DNA: TGCAGCGTTATCGGGAATGGCCTCCAAGAGACCCAGTACTTC
J gene: TRBJ1-5; D gene: .; V gene: TRBV3-1/TRBV3-2; clone size: .; CDR3 protein: CASSQDSGLRPQHF; CDR3 DNA: TGTGCCAGCAGCCAAGATTCCGGGTTGAGGCCCCAGCATTTT
J gene: TRBJ2-2; D gene: .; V gene: TRBV6-5; clone size: .; CDR3 protein: CASGRVTGELFF; CDR3 DNA: TGTGCCAGCGGGAGAGTCACCGGGGAGCTGTTTTTT
J gene: TRBJ1-1; D gene: .; V gene: TRBV5-4; clone size: .; CDR3 protein: CASSPQERENTEAFF; CDR3 DNA: TGTGCCAGCAGCCCTCAGGAGCGGGAGAACACTGAAGCTTTCTTT
J gene: TRBJ2-1; D gene: .; V gene: TRBV6-1; clone size: .; CDR3 protein: CASSEGQYNEQFF; CDR3 DNA: TGTGCCAGCAGTGAGGGACAATACAATGAGCAGTTCTTC
J gene: TRBJ1-1; D gene: .; V gene: TRBV5-8; clone size: .; CDR3 protein: CASSFLYRGTEAFF; CDR3 DNA: TGTGCCAGCAGCTTTTTGTATAGAGGGACTGAAGCTTTCTTT
J gene: TRBJ2-3; D gene: TRBD2; V gene: TRBV5-1; clone size: .; CDR3 protein: CASSSRLATITDTQYF; CDR3 DNA: TGCGCCAGCAGCTCCAGACTAGCCACCATCACAGATACGCAGTATTTT
J gene: TRBJ2-1; D gene: TRBD1; V gene: TRBV5-1; clone size: .; CDR3 protein: CASSQQGSKYNEQFF; CDR3 DNA: TGCGCCAGCAGTCAACAGGGGAGTAAATACAATGAGCAGTTCTTC
J gene: TRBJ2-3; D gene: TRBD2; V gene: TRBV10-1; clone size: .; CDR3 protein: CASRRSPGLGTDTQYF; CDR3 DNA: TGCGCCAGCAGGAGATCGCCGGGACTAGGAACAGATACGCAGTATTTT
J gene: TRBJ1-2; D gene: .; V gene: TRBV4-1; clone size: few; CDR3 protein: CASSPSGVGYGYTF; CDR3 DNA: TGCGCCAGCAGCCCGTCGGGGGTAGGATATGGCTACACCTTC
J gene: TRBJ1-1; D gene: TRBD1; V gene: TRBV7-3; clone size: .; CDR3 protein: CASSLFTPGTGLGTEAFF; CDR3 DNA: TGTGCCAGCAGCTTATTCACCCCCGGGACAGGGTTGGGGACTGAAGCTTTCTTT
J gene: TRBJ1-2; D gene: .; V gene: TRBV3-1/TRBV3-2; clone size: .; CDR3 protein: CASSPSGGGGGYGYTF; CDR3 DNA: TGTGCCAGCAGCCCATCTGGTGGGGGGGGAGGTTATGGCTACACCTTC
J gene: TRBJ1-1; D gene: .; V gene: TRBV7-8; clone size: .; CDR3 protein: CASSLGYERSGGTEAFF; CDR3 DNA: TGTGCCAGCAGCTTAGGTTACGAAAGATCGGGGGGCACTGAAGCTTTCTTT
J gene: TRBJ2-3; D gene: TRBD2; V gene: TRBV5-6; clone size: .; CDR3 protein: CASSLGLAGVTDTQYF; CDR3 DNA: TGTGCCAGCAGCTTGGGGCTAGCGGGTGTAACAGATACGCAGTATTTT
J gene: TRBJ1-6; D gene: .; V gene: TRBV6-5; clone size: once; CDR3 protein: CASTRTATYNSPLHF; CDR3 DNA: TGTGCCAGCACCCGGACAGCTACCTATAATTCACCCCTCCACTTT